Following are 29 T cell receptor beta chains from one sample sequenced in a study of Tregs in tolerant kidney transplant recipients. Sequencing used immunoSEQ multiplex PCR; TCRdb keeps in-frame clones, though not all of them. The repertoire holds about 66,000 clones, with approximately 92% as singletons. This specimen was CD8+ T cells from blood, taken before the transplant. These receptor sequences come from a human donor who received a combined kidney and bone marrow transplant.

CDR3 amino acids: CATSSRAPRVVNTEAFF. The CDR3 DNA is TGTGCCACCAGCTCCAGGGCTCCGAGAGTAGTGAACACTGAAGCTTTCTTT. The genes are TRBV15 and TRBJ1-1; D may be TRBD1 (5 bases). Germline V lookup: CDR1 LNHNV, CDR2 YYDKDF (reference sequence). The V and J ends lost 5 bases and 0 bases respectively, with 19 bases between them. The CDR3 is 17 amino acids.

The J gene is TRBJ2-5, the V gene TRBV6-5, with D uncertain. The tail of the sequence fits TRBJ2-7 better, so the J call may be wrong. Germline V gene data show CDR1 as MNHEY and CDR2 as SVGAGI. The CDR3 loop spans 11 amino acids. The chain's CDR3 is CASSYLYEQYF. The DNA of the CDR3 is TGTGCCAGCAGTTACTTGTACGAGCAGTACTTC.

The gene calls are TRBV4-1 and TRBJ1-5, with D perhaps matching TRBD1 (5 bases). The CDR3 length is 16 residues. Germline V gives CDR1 MGHRA, CDR2 YSYEKL. Trimming stripped 1 base from V and 1 base from J, with 11 bases between. In nucleotides, the CDR3 is TGCGCCAGCAGCCAAGTACGGGGGACGAGCAATCAGCCCCAGCATTTT. Encoded protein: CASSQVRGTSNQPQHF.

The chain has TRBV11-2 and TRBJ1-1; D possibly corresponds to TRBD1 (5 bases). Germline V gives CDR1 SGHAT, CDR2 FQNNGV. V was clipped by 3 bases and J by 3 bases, with 14 bases between them. The CDR3 runs 15 residues. The CDR3 loop reads CASSLPGRQYTEAFF. The DNA for the CDR3 is TGTGCCAGCAGCTTGCCAGGTAGACAGTACACTGAAGCTTTCTTT.

CDR3 in DNA: TGTGCCAGCAGCTTGGATCGGGGGGGGCCCTTCGAGCAGTACTTC. Its protein product is CASSLDRGGPFEQYF. The chain employs TRBV5-5 and TRBJ2-7; 8 bases align to TRBD2. The V segment lost 0 bases and the J segment 6 bases; nucleotides outside the gene matches: 8. The CDR3 has 15 residues. Germline CDR1 SGHKS, CDR2 YYEKEE (reference sequence).

The J gene is TRBJ2-7, the V gene TRBV28, with 8 bases matching TRBD1. Germline CDR1 reads MDHEN; CDR2 reads SYDVKM. V lost 5 bases, J lost 0 bases, and 3 bases stayed unmatched. This CDR3 has 14 amino acids. CDR3 DNA: TGTGCCAGCAGTACTGGGACAGGCTCCTACGAGCAGTACTTC. It yields the protein CASSTGTGSYEQYF.

The rearrangement joins TRBV4-1 to TRBJ2-7; no clear D. Germline lookup yields CDR1 MGHRA and CDR2 YSYEKL. The CDR3 length is 13 residues. With 0 bases removed from V and 4 bases from J, the gap between germline ends came to 7 bases. The CDR3 nucleotides are TGCGCCAGCAGCCAAGAGTACGAGTACGAGCAGTACTTC. This gives the protein CASSQEYEYEQYF.

The chain employs TRBV14 and TRBJ2-3, with TRBD1 matching over 7 bases. CDR3 length equals 17 residues. Germline V CDR1 and CDR2: SGHDN, FVKESK. V was pared by 1 base and J by 2 bases, with 9 bases of the junction left unmatched. CDR3 residues: CASSQARDRDNTDTQYF. The CDR3 bases are TGTGCCAGCAGCCAAGCAAGAGACAGGGACAACACAGATACGCAGTATTTT.

The chain carries TRBV27 and TRBJ1-5; the D gene is possibly TRBD1 (6 bases). Germline V gene lookup returns CDR1 MNHEY and CDR2 SMNVEV (reference sequence). Trimming cost V 2 bases and J 3 bases, with 14 bases left between them. The CDR3 extends over 16 amino acids. CDR3 region: CASSLVPGHINQPQHF. For the CDR3, the DNA is TGTGCCAGCAGTTTAGTCCCGGGACATATCAATCAGCCCCAGCATTTT.

The V gene is TRBV7-9, the J gene TRBJ1-1, with 8 bases that match TRBD1. Trimming removed 1 base from V and 4 bases from J; junction bases left unmatched: 2. The germline V gene encodes CDR1 SEHNR and CDR2 FQNEAQ (reference sequence). This CDR3 region has 14 residues. The CDR3 region is CASSLVQGGTEAFF. Here the CDR3 DNA reads TGTGCCAGCAGCTTAGTACAGGGGGGCACTGAAGCTTTCTTT. Complete variable domain (other parts from reference TRBV7-9 and TRBJ1-1): DTGVSQNPRHKITKRGQNVTFRCDPISEHNRLYWYRQTLGQGPEFLTYFQNEAQLEKSRLLSDRFSAERPKGSFSTLEIQRTEQGDSAMYLCASSLVQGGTEAFFGQGTRLTVV.

This chain uses TRBV28 with TRBJ1-1; 8 bases align to TRBD1. CDR3 size: 16 residues. Germline trimming cut 3 bases from V and 4 bases from J; bases unmatched to any gene: 10. Germline V lookup: CDR1 MDHEN, CDR2 SYDVKM. Here the CDR3 DNA reads TGTGCCAGCAGTTTCAGGGGGCAAGTCTTCGGCACTGAAGCTTTCTTT. It is translated as CASSFRGQVFGTEAFF.

V is TRBV27 and J is TRBJ1-2; 9 bases fit TRBD1. The trim removed 8 bases at V and 2 bases at J, leaving 6 bases unmatched. Germline CDR1 and CDR2: MNHEY and SMNVEV (reference sequence). The CDR3 is 14 amino acids. In nucleotides, the CDR3 is TGTGCCAGCGGCTCGGGACAGGGAAACTATGGCTACACCTTC. Translating gives CASGSGQGNYGYTF.

V is TRBV6-5 and J is TRBJ1-1, with 9 nucleotides matching TRBD1. The germline gives CDR1 MNHEY, CDR2 SVGAGI. The CDR3 spans 15 residues. V trimming: 2 bases; J trimming: 5 bases; junction bases outside the gene matches: 6. The DNA for the CDR3 is TGTGCCAGCAGTTACACAGGGGGCGCCTGGACTGAAGCTTTCTTT. Encoded protein: CASSYTGGAWTEAFF.

The CDR3 DNA sequence: TGTGCCAGCTCACCACCACCCGGGAGGCTGACTGAAGCTTTCTTT. Translated: CASSPPPGRLTEAFF. The rearrangement uses TRBV18 and TRBJ1-1; D not certain. CDR1 and CDR2 (germline): KGHSH, LQKENI. The V end was cut by 0 bases, the J end by 5 bases, with 13 bases between. The CDR3 spans 15 residues.

The chain joins TRBV19 to TRBJ2-7; 7 bases line up with TRBD2. Germline-derived CDR1 and CDR2 are LNHDA and SQIVND (reference sequence). J was trimmed by 7 bases and V by 3 bases; bases with no gene match: 12. CDR3 length: 15 residues. CDR3 sequence: CASSMGPGGGWEQYF. The CDR3 DNA is TGTGCCAGTAGTATGGGCCCTGGGGGGGGTTGGGAGCAGTACTTC.

The chain carries TRBV9 and TRBJ1-2; D not certain. CDR1 and CDR2 from the germline V gene are SGDLS and YYNGEE. Trimming stripped 3 bases from V and 0 bases from J, with 9 bases between. The CDR3 extends over 14 amino acids. In DNA, the CDR3 is TGTGCCAGCAGCGCCCCCTCGGCTAACTATGGCTACACCTTC. This codes for CASSAPSANYGYTF.

The rearrangement links TRBV27 to TRBJ2-7, with TRBD2 matching 8 bases. Trimming at V came to 5 bases and at J to 2 bases, leaving 5 bases not matched to a gene. Germline V lookup: CDR1 MNHEY, CDR2 SMNVEV (reference sequence). CDR3 length: 14 residues. The CDR3 protein is CASSTTGGPYEQYF. CDR3 coding DNA: TGTGCCAGCAGTACGACGGGGGGGCCCTACGAGCAGTACTTC.

CDR3 bases: TGTGCCATCAGTGAAGGACTAGCGGGGGGCTCTGCTGATACGCAGTATTTT. Its translation is CAISEGLAGGSADTQYF. The chain employs TRBV10-3 and TRBJ2-3; 14 bases map to TRBD2. J was trimmed by 6 bases and V by 3 bases; bases with no gene match: 8. This CDR3 has 17 residues. The V gene's germline CDR1 is ENHRY and CDR2 SYGVKD.

This sequence joins TRBV18 and TRBJ2-1; possibly TRBD2 for D (7 bases). The CDR3 has 16 residues. The germline CDR1 and CDR2 sequences are KGHSH and LQKENI. Trimming cost V 6 bases and J 5 bases, with 20 bases left between them. The CDR3 nucleotides read TGTGCCAGCTCTTCAAAAAAGGGGGAGGGCCACAATGAGCAGTTCTTC. Its protein is CASSSKKGEGHNEQFF. The whole variable domain, filled in from reference TRBV18 and TRBJ2-1, reads NAGVMQNPRHLVRRRGQEARLRCSPMKGHSHVYWYRQLPEEGLKFMVYLQKENIIDESGMPKERFSAEFPKEGPSILRIQQVVRGDSAAYFCASSSKKGEGHNEQFFGPGTRLTVL.

This chain joins TRBV7-9 and TRBJ2-1; D is possibly TRBD2 (5 bases). Germline CDR1 and CDR2: SEHNR and FQNEAQ (reference sequence). V was pared by 5 bases and J by 2 bases, with 7 bases between. The CDR3 is made up of 13 amino acids. CDR3 residues: CASSDGTYNEQFF. Here the CDR3 DNA reads TGTGCCAGCAGCGACGGGACCTACAATGAGCAGTTCTTC.

This chain joins TRBV4-2 and TRBJ1-2, with D possibly matching TRBD1 (5 bases). Germline loops: CDR1 LGHNA, CDR2 YNFKEQ. The CDR3 extends over 14 amino acids. With 1 base removed from V and 4 bases from J, the gap between germline ends came to 10 bases. Written as DNA, the CDR3 is TGTGCCAGCAGCCAAGCACAGGCTTCCTATGGCTACACCTTC. Amino acids: CASSQAQASYGYTF.

The chain joins TRBV7-6 to TRBJ1-2; 9 bases are a match to TRBD1. The junction had 7 bases not matched to a gene; V was cut back by 5 bases and J by 3 bases. CDR3 length: 15 amino acids. Germline V gene sequence: CDR1 SGHVS, CDR2 FNYEAQ. CDR3 in DNA: TGTGCCAGCAGCCCGGGACAGGGCTATTACTATGGCTACACCTTC. Its protein product is CASSPGQGYYYGYTF.

The chain recombines TRBV7-2 with TRBJ2-7; D not certain. The germline V and J ends were trimmed by 5 bases and 2 bases, with 13 bases remaining between them. Germline assignment: CDR1 SGHTA and CDR2 FQGNSA. The CDR3 totals 14 residues. The CDR3 DNA reads TGTGCCAGCAGCCTAGGCCTAATCACCTACGAGCAGTACTTC. It codes for CASSLGLITYEQYF.

This chain links TRBV30 with TRBJ1-1; no clear D. CDR3 length: 12 amino acids. The germline gives CDR1 GTSNPN, CDR2 SVGIG (reference sequence). V lost 1 base and J lost 8, with 11 bases in between. CDR3 amino acids: CAWSGPGFEAFF. CDR3 nucleotides: TGTGCCTGGAGTGGTCCAGGTTTCGAAGCTTTCTTT.

This clone was recorded once. V gene TRBV7-9 combines with J gene TRBJ2-1; 7 bases align to TRBD2. The CDR3 is made up of 15 amino acids. Trimming cost V 2 bases and J 7 bases; bases outside gene matches: 8. Germline CDR1 and CDR2: SEHNR and FQNEAQ (reference sequence). This CDR3 reads CASSLQAGRWNEQFF. In nucleotides, the CDR3 is TGTGCCAGCAGCTTACAAGCGGGAAGGTGGAATGAGCAGTTCTTC.

This chain uses TRBV2 with TRBJ1-1, with a weak D call TRBD1 (6 bases). The CDR3 covers 13 residues. The germline gives CDR1 SNHLY, CDR2 FYNNEI. The germline V and J ends were trimmed by 10 bases and 1 base, with 13 bases remaining between them. The CDR3: CAIPQGRNTEAFF. The DNA of the CDR3 is TGTGCCATCCCACAGGGTAGGAACACTGAAGCTTTCTTT.

The chain employs TRBV2 and TRBJ1-1; TRBD1 matches at 12 bases. Unmatched junction bases numbered 13, after V lost 7 bases and J lost 4 bases. Germline V gene sequence: CDR1 SNHLY, CDR2 FYNNEI. The CDR3 is made up of 17 amino acids. The chain's CDR3 is CASKTGQGAWKSTEAFF. CDR3 in DNA: TGTGCCAGCAAGACGGGACAGGGGGCATGGAAAAGCACTGAAGCTTTCTTT.

The rearrangement joins TRBV27 to TRBJ2-7, with TRBD1 matching over 8 bases. Germline V gives CDR1 MNHEY, CDR2 SMNVEV (reference sequence). V lost 5 bases and J lost 4; bases outside the gene matches: 13. The CDR3 covers 16 residues. The CDR3 protein is CASSLRLGQGKYEQYF. CDR3 bases: TGTGCCAGCAGTCTTCGGTTAGGACAGGGTAAATACGAGCAGTACTTC.

V gene TRBV9 combines with J gene TRBJ2-5; TRBD1 aligns across 10 bases. V dropped 0 bases and J dropped 2; count of bases not matched to a gene: 4. The CDR3 loop spans 16 amino acids. Germline CDR1 is SGDLS and CDR2 is YYNGEE. The CDR3 bases are TGTGCCAGCAGCGTAGGGGACAGGGGATCGCAAGAGACCCAGTACTTC. Translating gives CASSVGDRGSQETQYF. Together with reference TRBV9 and TRBJ2-5, the CDR3 gives the full variable domain: DSGVTQTPKHLITATGQRVTLRCSPRSGDLSVYWYQQSLDQGLQFLIQYYNGEERAKGNILERFSAQQFPDLHSELNLSSLELGDSALYFCASSVGDRGSQETQYFGPGTRLLVL.